This entry lists 25 T cell receptor beta chains sequenced from one sample in a study of CD8+ T cells in alopecia areata. Reverse transcription of extracted RNA yielded cDNA, which provided the sequencing template. The data were produced by immunoSEQ multiplex PCR, yet TCRdb's version contains in-frame clones alone and is incomplete. The profile shows some 100,000 clones, about 61% of them singletons. The sequenced sample consisted of CD4+ T cells sorted from blood. The origin of the receptors is a human donor in good health.

This sequence joins TRBV6-5 and TRBJ1-2, with 11 bases lining up with TRBD1. Germline V gene sequence: CDR1 MNHEY, CDR2 SVGAGI. The V gene end was trimmed by 2 bases and the J gene end by 7 bases; junction bases not matched to a gene: 3. The CDR3 runs to 14 residues. The CDR3 sequence is CASSYGGQGVGYTF. DNA of the CDR3: TGTGCCAGCAGTTACGGGGGACAGGGGGTTGGCTACACCTTC.

The rearrangement links TRBV10-2 to TRBJ1-2; the D gene is possibly TRBD1 (5 bases). The CDR3 loop spans 14 amino acids. Germline V gene data show CDR1 as WSHSY and CDR2 as SAAADI. Between the trimmed V and J ends, which lost 5 bases and 2 bases, there was a span of 12 bases. This CDR3 reads CASSSTRDNYGYTF. The DNA of the CDR3 is TGCGCCAGCAGTTCCACGAGGGACAACTATGGCTACACCTTC.

The chain is built from TRBV28 and TRBJ1-5; D is unresolved. Germline CDR1 is MDHEN and CDR2 is SYDVKM. The CDR3 loop spans 12 amino acids. The V end was cut by 8 bases, the J end by 5 bases, with 10 bases between. CDR3 sequence: CASSRADQPQHF. The CDR3 DNA reads as TGTGCCAGCTCTAGGGCGGATCAGCCCCAGCATTTT.

The chain joins TRBV5-1 to TRBJ2-6; the D is unclear. CDR1 and CDR2 (germline): SGHRS, YFSETQ. V was pared by 0 bases and J by 2 bases, with 6 bases between. The CDR3 has 15 residues. For the CDR3, the DNA is TGCGCCAGCAGCTTGGGGACGGCTGGGGCCAACGTCCTGACTTTC. As protein: CASSLGTAGANVLTF. Filled out from reference TRBV5-1 and TRBJ2-6, the complete variable domain reads KAGVTQTPRYLIKTRGQQVTLSCSPISGHRSVSWYQQTPGQGLQFLFEYFSETQRNKGNFPGRFSGRQFSNSRSEMNVSTLELGDSALYLCASSLGTAGANVLTFGAGSRLTVL.

V and J are TRBV4-1 and TRBJ2-6; no clear D gene. V lost 6 bases and J 0 bases, leaving 18 bases between the germline ends. The CDR3 spans 18 residues. CDR1 and CDR2 from the germline V gene are MGHRA and YSYEKL. The chain's CDR3 is CASSPSLDGTSGANVLTF. The CDR3 DNA reads TGCGCCAGCAGTCCCTCTCTCGACGGTACCTCTGGGGCCAACGTCCTGACTTTC.

The chain uses TRBV29-1 and TRBJ2-5; D is perhaps TRBD2 (6 bases). The CDR3 totals 12 residues. The V end lost 6 bases, the J end lost 5 bases, and 13 bases lay between the germline ends. Germline V gene data show CDR1 as SQVTM and CDR2 as ANQGSEA. CDR3 in DNA: TGCAGCGTGAAAGGGGCGGGGGAGACCCAGTACTTC. It encodes CSVKGAGETQYF. Using reference TRBV29-1 and TRBJ2-5 for the parts outside the CDR3, the full variable domain is SAVISQKPSRDICQRGTSLTIQCQVDSQVTMMFWYRQQPGQSLTLIATANQGSEATYESGFVIDKFPISRPNLTFSTLTVSNMSPEDSSIYLCSVKGAGETQYFGPGTRLLVL.

The V and J genes are TRBV5-1 and TRBJ2-1, with a weak D call TRBD2 (6 bases). CDR3 length: 15 residues. Germline V gives CDR1 SGHRS, CDR2 YFSETQ. V was pared by 0 bases and J by 3 bases, with 10 bases between. The CDR3 DNA is TGCGCCAGCAGCTTGGAACTAGCTGGCTACAATGAGCAGTTCTTC. This codes for CASSLELAGYNEQFF.

In this sample, this clone turned up a few times. The V and J genes are TRBV19 and TRBJ1-5, with a tentative D call TRBD1 (6 bases). Germline V gene sequence: CDR1 LNHDA, CDR2 SQIVND (reference sequence). Trimming removed 6 bases from V and 5 bases from J, with 8 bases in between. This CDR3 comprises 12 residues. CDR3 sequence reads: CASRGGDQPQHF. CDR3 nucleotides: TGTGCCAGTAGAGGGGGGGATCAGCCCCAGCATTTT.

The chain couples TRBV6-1 to TRBJ1-6; D gene ambiguous. V gave up 4 bases and J gave up 7 bases, with 8 bases separating them. Germline lookup yields CDR1 MNHNS and CDR2 SASEGT. The CDR3 runs 13 residues. The CDR3 is CASSVSFNSPLHF. In nucleotides, the CDR3 is TGTGCCAGCAGTGTCTCCTTCAATTCACCCCTCCACTTT.

This chain links TRBV29-1 with TRBJ2-5; 7 positions match TRBD1. Germline V gives CDR1 SQVTM, CDR2 ANQGSEA. The CDR3 covers 12 residues. The trim removed 6 bases at V and 5 bases at J, leaving 6 bases unmatched. The CDR3 loop reads CSVGDSVETQYF. CDR3 DNA: TGCAGCGTCGGGGACAGTGTCGAGACCCAGTACTTC.

The chain joins TRBV7-2 to TRBJ2-2; 8 bases match TRBD1. J gave up 5 bases and V 7 bases, and 6 bases lay outside the gene matches. Germline V lookup: CDR1 SGHTA, CDR2 FQGNSA. CDR3 length equals 14 residues. The CDR3 here is CASNDRGSTGELFF. DNA for the CDR3: TGTGCCAGCAACGACAGGGGTTCAACCGGGGAGCTGTTTTTT.

Points on this clone: At one boundary the junction diverges from the germline segment, which might be a read error. The chain links TRBV19 to TRBJ1-4, with D unresolved. Germline V CDR1 and CDR2: LNHDA, SQIVND (reference sequence). This CDR3 spans 10 amino acids. CDR3: CASMGERLFF. The CDR3 DNA follows: TGTGCCAGCATGGGAGAAAGACTGTTTTTT.

V is TRBV2 and J is TRBJ2-7; 9 bases fit TRBD2. Germline V gene sequence: CDR1 SNHLY, CDR2 FYNNEI. The V segment lost 3 bases and the J segment 4 bases; nucleotides outside the gene matches: 7. The CDR3 sequence is 15 residues long. CDR3 loop: CASSESSGVLYEQYF. In nucleotides, the CDR3 is TGTGCCAGCAGTGAGTCTAGCGGGGTCCTATACGAGCAGTACTTC.

The V and J genes are TRBV4-2 and TRBJ1-2; D gene uncertain. Germline-derived CDR1 and CDR2 are LGHNA and YNFKEQ. V was trimmed by 2 bases and J by 4 bases, leaving 11 bases between them. The CDR3 sequence is 14 residues long. CDR3 DNA sequence: TGTGCCAGCAGCCAATTGGTATCCTCCTATGGCTACACCTTC. Protein: CASSQLVSSYGYTF.

This clone has only one observation. The chain recombines TRBV5-4 with TRBJ2-7, with D maybe TRBD1 (6 bases). The V end lost 3 bases, the J end lost 2 bases, and 9 bases lay between the germline ends. CDR1 is SGHNT and CDR2 is YYREEE in the germline V gene (reference sequence). The CDR3 totals 13 residues. This chain's CDR3 is CASSSTGTYEQYF. The CDR3 DNA is TGTGCCAGCAGCTCGACAGGCACCTACGAGCAGTACTTC.

This chain connects TRBV5-6 to TRBJ1-2; TRBD1 matches at 10 bases. Germline V gene data show CDR1 as SGHDT and CDR2 as YYEEEE. CDR3 length: 15 residues. Losses at the gene ends were 4 bases for V and 2 bases for J; bases not matched to a gene: 5. CDR3 residues: CASSPRGQGNYGYTF. The CDR3, as DNA: TGTGCCAGCAGCCCTAGGGGACAGGGGAACTATGGCTACACCTTC.

The chain recombines TRBV7-2 with TRBJ2-1; D remains unclear. Germline CDR1 and CDR2: SGHTA and FQGNSA. The V and J ends lost 1 base and 1 base respectively, with 2 bases between them. The CDR3 extends over 13 amino acids. CDR3 DNA: TGTGCCAGCAGCTTAGGGTCCTACAATGAGCAGTTCTTC. Its protein is CASSLGSYNEQFF.

The V call is TRBV7-3, the J call TRBJ2-1; TRBD2 aligns across 14 bases. The V gene's germline CDR1 is SGHTA and CDR2 FQGTGA. V gave up 4 bases and J gave up 0 bases; unmatched junction bases: 5. This CDR3 contains 18 residues. CDR3 residues: CASSSGTSGGFSYNEQFF. DNA of the CDR3: TGTGCCAGCAGCTCCGGGACTAGCGGGGGCTTCTCCTACAATGAGCAGTTCTTC.

V usage is TRBV27 and J usage is TRBJ2-7, with 9 bases fitting TRBD1. Losses at the gene ends were 6 bases for V and 2 bases for J; bases not matched to a gene: 8. Germline values: CDR1 MNHEY, CDR2 SMNVEV (reference sequence). CDR3 size: 15 residues. The CDR3 nucleotides are TGTGCCAGCAGGGGGACAGGGTCCTTCACCTACGAGCAGTACTTC. It translates to CASRGTGSFTYEQYF.

The V and J genes are TRBV6-1 and TRBJ1-2; D is ambiguous. Trimming took 6 bases from V and 5 from J, leaving 4 bases between them. The CDR3 runs to 10 residues. The germline gives CDR1 MNHNS, CDR2 SASEGT. The CDR3 sequence: CASSNYGYTF. The DNA for the CDR3 is TGTGCCAGCAGCAATTATGGCTACACCTTC.

The chain couples TRBV6-5 to TRBJ2-3; D possibly corresponds to TRBD2 (6 bases). The germline V gene has CDR1 MNHEY and CDR2 SVGAGI. This CDR3 region has 15 residues. V was trimmed by 5 bases and J by 1 base, leaving 13 bases between them. This chain's CDR3 is CASSPSGTRTDTQYF. DNA of the CDR3: TGTGCCAGCAGTCCCTCCGGGACTCGCACAGATACGCAGTATTTT.

This clone appeared a single time. The chain combines TRBV12-5 with TRBJ2-6, with a tentative D call TRBD2 (6 bases). The CDR3 is 18 residues long. Trimming removed 4 bases at V and 4 bases at J, with 20 bases between. Germline CDR1 LGHNT, CDR2 FRNRAP. In nucleotides, the CDR3 is TGTGCTAGTGGTTCGACCGGGACTCTCAACATGGGGGCCAACGTCCTGACTTTC. It yields the protein CASGSTGTLNMGANVLTF.

This clone came up a few times. V gene TRBV29-1 combines with J gene TRBJ2-7; no definite D call. This CDR3 is 14 amino acids long. V shed 4 bases and J shed 4 bases, with 17 bases lying between them. Germline CDR1 reads SQVTM; CDR2 reads ANQGSEA. For the CDR3, the DNA is TGCAGCGTTGCTCACCCCAGTTTGGGTTACGAGCAGTACTTC. This sequence encodes CSVAHPSLGYEQYF.

The chain is built from TRBV7-2 and TRBJ2-3, with D possibly matching TRBD2 (5 bases). V was shortened by 1 base and J by 1 base, with 9 bases between the two germline ends. The CDR3 runs 15 residues. The V gene's germline CDR1 is SGHTA and CDR2 FQGNSA. The CDR3 sequence is CASSLGPAGTDTQYF. The CDR3 bases are TGTGCCAGCAGCTTAGGACCAGCGGGCACAGATACGCAGTATTTT.

This chain links TRBV11-2 with TRBJ1-2, with TRBD1 matching 7 bases. The CDR3 contains 13 residues. J lost 1 base, V lost 8 bases, and 4 bases had no gene match. CDR1 and CDR2 (germline): SGHAT, FQNNGV. The CDR3 nucleotides are TGTGCCAGCGCAGGGACAGTTAACTATGGCTACACCTTC. Amino acid sequence: CASAGTVNYGYTF. Full variable domain (missing parts from reference TRBV11-2 and TRBJ1-2): EAGVAQSPRYKIIEKRQSVAFWCNPISGHATLYWYQQILGQGPKLLIQFQNNGVVDDSQLPKDRFSAERLKGVDSTLKIQPAKLEDSAVYLCASAGTVNYGYTFGSGTRLTVV.